This record concerns one T cell receptor (beta chain) sequence. Its antigen is unidentified. This sample stems from a study of T cells in localized non-small cell lung cancer. Assay used: immunoSEQ multiplex PCR; TCRdb lists only in-frame clones, some missing. This sample carries over 1,500 clones, approximately 21% of them seen once, and the ten largest clones take under 25%. General study results and limits: Paired adjacent lung recovered a median around 60 of the top 100 tumor clones. Heterogeneity remains possible, as sequencing covered one tumor region only.

Trimming took off 3 bases at V and 0 bases at J, with 15 bases between the two ends. This CDR3 is 16 amino acids long. The germline V gene encodes CDR1 SGHRS and CDR2 YFSETQ. V usage is TRBV5-1 and J usage is TRBJ1-1; D gene ambiguous. The sample was normal lung tissue next to the tumor, taken before any cancer treatment. This TCR derives from a woman between 35 and 70 years old with stage I lung adenocarcinoma. CDR3 residues: CASSSNPTHMNTEAFF. DNA of the CDR3: TGCGCCAGCAGCTCAAACCCGACACACATGAACACTGAAGCTTTCTTT.